Sequencing of this T cell receptor beta chain was carried out in a study of human T cells and chemical hapten exposure (dated by TCRdb to 2020 to 2022). Background on the whole study: For sensitization, 2% DPC in acetone was applied to a roughly 2 cm by roughly 2 cm area of upper inner arm skin. The libraries were sequenced as a pool, and the TCR yield per sample differed mostly because of small variations in library volumes within the pool. Patch testing was done on the upper back using Finn chambers containing 0.01% DPC, and results were scored after 6 days according to International Contact Dermatitis Research Group standards. Alopecia areata with under or over 50% scalp involvement, alopecia totalis and alopecia universalis were represented in the patient cohort, which was mostly female. Patient blood was sampled pre-sensitization (week 0) and at 2, 6 and about 24 weeks after DPC sensitization. Throughout the approximately 24-week study period, patients were also given weekly therapeutic DPC doses on the scalp. Around 30 alopecia patients provided blood for TCR sequencing at one to four time points (pre-sensitization, 2, 6 and 24 weeks). Peripheral blood TCR repertoire changes were tracked in vivo in alopecia patients during primary and secondary sensitization to the hapten diphenylcyclopropenone (DPC).

The label giving this sample's time point can be read as: patch test 3, about 24 weeks after DPC sensitization. The treatment or condition label for this specimen denotes: therapeutic diphenylcyclopropenone sensitization with weekly scalp DPC. Blood at each patch-test visit was drawn before the patch test was applied. Eligible patients were aged 18 to 70, diagnosed with alopecia, deemed suitable for DPC therapy, and excluded if pregnant. Total RNA was extracted from unfractionated whole blood that had been collected in Tempus Blood RNA tubes. Results and caveats for the whole study, not just this receptor: Repeated subsampling changed both the strength of the expansion versus patch-test correlation and the threshold at which the correlation became significant. Because every patient had alopecia, a presumed autoimmune disease, the patients' immune response might differ from that of healthy individuals. Expanded TCRs formed significantly more large CDR3 similarity clusters than pre-sensitization or healthy control sets, consistent with antigen-driven responses. DPC sensitization did not change how many TCRs were above 1 in 1000 frequency, and no evidence was found of alterations in global repertoire structure. A positive correlation was found between the number of PT1 expanded TCRs and patch test score, with significance reached at thresholds 8, 16 and 32 but not 4.

With regard to this clonotype: It lacks a known antigen. Base qualities are not provided; no much larger clone lies one nucleotide away.

Based on the germline V gene (reference sequence), the CDR1 and CDR2 sequences are MNHNY and SVGAGI. A distance of 13 bases separates the germline ends of V and J, which lose 2 bases and 5 bases respectively. The CDR3 sequence holds 14 residues, the cysteine and phenylalanine included. Of the read, only the CDR3 DNA is kept; its 42 bases are in frame from base 1. The library was obtained by RACE. This sample was sequenced with a NextSeq 500. Library preparation attached unique molecular identifiers to individual cDNA molecules for quantitative, reproducible TCR counting. Both TCR alpha and TCR beta chains were sequenced from each blood RNA sample. On the authors' methods: A median of about 87,000 TCRs per sample was observed, with a range of roughly 20,000 to 750,000. The Decombinator software suite was used to annotate the V, J and CDR3 of the TCR reads. To make PS versus PT1 abundance plots, every sample was subsampled to the same number of TCRs (28,000). Expanded TCRs were defined as absent before sensitization and observed at least eight times at the 2-week time point. TCRdb reanalyzed the raw reads on its own, using fastp at Q25 for trimming and MiXCR for clone calling, and kept in-frame beta chains. Rows matching on CDR3 protein sequence are summarized as one entry with the most common DNA and genes. TCRdb, rather than the study authors, made the V and J calls. The sample has more than 150,000 distinct CDR3 sequences on record, around 23% of them singletons. Approximately 2.5% of the sample belongs to the ten largest clones.

This sample comprised whole blood, obtained in connection with sensitization to the hapten diphenylcyclopropenone (DPC). The receptor comes from a woman between 40 and 50 years old with alopecia areata. Some clones in this sample may be carry-over from other donors' samples. Here the chain combines TRBV6-6 and TRBJ2-7, with an unclear D gene assignment. The CDR3 protein: CASSYTRSPDEQYF. The DNA sequence is as follows: TGTGCCAGCAGTTACACCCGGTCCCCTGACGAGCAGTACTTC.